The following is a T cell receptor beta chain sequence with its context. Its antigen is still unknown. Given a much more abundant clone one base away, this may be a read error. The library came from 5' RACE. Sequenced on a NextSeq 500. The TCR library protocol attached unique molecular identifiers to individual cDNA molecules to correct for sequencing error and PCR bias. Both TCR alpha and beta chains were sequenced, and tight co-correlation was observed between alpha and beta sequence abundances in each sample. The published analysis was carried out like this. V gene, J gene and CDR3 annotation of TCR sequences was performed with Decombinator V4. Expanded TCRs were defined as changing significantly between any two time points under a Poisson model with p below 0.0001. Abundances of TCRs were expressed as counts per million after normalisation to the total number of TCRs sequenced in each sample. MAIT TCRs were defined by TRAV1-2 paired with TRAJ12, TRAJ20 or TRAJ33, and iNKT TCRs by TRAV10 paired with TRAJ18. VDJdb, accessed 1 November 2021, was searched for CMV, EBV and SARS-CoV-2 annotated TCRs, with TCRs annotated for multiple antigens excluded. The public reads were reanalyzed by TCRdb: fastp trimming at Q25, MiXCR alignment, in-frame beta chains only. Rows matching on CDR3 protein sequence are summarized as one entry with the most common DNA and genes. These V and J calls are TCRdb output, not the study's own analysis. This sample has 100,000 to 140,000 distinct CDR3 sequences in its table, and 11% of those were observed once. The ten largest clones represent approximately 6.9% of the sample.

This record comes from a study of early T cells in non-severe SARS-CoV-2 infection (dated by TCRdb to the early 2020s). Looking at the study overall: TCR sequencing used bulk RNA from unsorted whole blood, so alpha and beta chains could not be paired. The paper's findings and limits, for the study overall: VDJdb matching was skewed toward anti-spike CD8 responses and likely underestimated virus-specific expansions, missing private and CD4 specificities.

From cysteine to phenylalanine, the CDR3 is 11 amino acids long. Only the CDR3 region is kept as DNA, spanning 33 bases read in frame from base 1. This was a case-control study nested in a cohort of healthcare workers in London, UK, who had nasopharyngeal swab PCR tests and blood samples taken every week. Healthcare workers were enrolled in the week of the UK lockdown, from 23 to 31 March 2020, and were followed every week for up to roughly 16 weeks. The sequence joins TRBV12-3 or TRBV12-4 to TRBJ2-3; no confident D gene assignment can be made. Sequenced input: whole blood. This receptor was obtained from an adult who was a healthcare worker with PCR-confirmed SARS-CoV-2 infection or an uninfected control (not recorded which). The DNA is TGTGCCGGCAGTTTATGGGATACGCAGTATTTT. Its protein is CAGSLWDTQYF.